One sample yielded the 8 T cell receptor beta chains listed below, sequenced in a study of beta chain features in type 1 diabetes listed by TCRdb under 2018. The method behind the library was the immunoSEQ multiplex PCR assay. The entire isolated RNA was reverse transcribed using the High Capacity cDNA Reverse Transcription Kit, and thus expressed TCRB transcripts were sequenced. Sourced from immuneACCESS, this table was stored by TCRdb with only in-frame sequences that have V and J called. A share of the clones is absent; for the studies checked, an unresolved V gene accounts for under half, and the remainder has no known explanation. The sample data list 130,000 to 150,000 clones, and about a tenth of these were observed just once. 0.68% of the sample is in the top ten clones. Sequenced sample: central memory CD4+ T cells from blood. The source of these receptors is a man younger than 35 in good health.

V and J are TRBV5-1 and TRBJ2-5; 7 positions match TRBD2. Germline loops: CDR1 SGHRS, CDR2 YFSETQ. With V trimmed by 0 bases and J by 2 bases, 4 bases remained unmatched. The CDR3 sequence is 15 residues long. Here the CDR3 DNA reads TGCGCCAGCAGCTTGGTGTCGGGGGGTCAAGAGACCCAGTACTTC. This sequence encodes CASSLVSGGQETQYF.

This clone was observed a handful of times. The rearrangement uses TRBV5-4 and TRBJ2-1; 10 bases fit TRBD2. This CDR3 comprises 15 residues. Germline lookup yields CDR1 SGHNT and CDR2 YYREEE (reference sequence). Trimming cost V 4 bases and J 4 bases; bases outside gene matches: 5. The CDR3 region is CASSLGLAEYNEQFF. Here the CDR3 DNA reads TGTGCCAGCAGCCTAGGACTAGCGGAATACAATGAGCAGTTCTTC.

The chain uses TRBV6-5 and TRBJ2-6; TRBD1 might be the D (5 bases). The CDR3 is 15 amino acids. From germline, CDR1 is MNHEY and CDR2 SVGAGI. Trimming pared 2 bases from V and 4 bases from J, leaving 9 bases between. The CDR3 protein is CASSYDSEGANVLTF. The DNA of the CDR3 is TGTGCCAGCAGTTACGACAGTGAAGGGGCCAACGTCCTGACTTTC.

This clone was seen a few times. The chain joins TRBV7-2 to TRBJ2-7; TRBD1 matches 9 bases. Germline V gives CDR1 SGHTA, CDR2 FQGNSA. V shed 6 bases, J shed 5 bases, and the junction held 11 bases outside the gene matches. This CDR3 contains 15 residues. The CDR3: CASRYNPGQGHEQYF. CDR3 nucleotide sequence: TGTGCCAGCAGATACAATCCGGGACAGGGACACGAGCAGTACTTC.

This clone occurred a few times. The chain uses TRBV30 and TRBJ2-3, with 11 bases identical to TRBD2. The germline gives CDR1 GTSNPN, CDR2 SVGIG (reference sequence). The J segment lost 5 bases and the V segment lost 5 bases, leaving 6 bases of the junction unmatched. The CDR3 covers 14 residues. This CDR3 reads CAWRSGGALDTQYF. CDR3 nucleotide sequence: TGTGCCTGGCGTAGCGGGGGGGCATTAGATACGCAGTATTTT.

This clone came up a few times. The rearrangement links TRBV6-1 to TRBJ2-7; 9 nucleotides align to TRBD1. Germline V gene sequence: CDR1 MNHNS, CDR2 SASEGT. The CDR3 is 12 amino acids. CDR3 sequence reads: CAGGQGGYEQYF. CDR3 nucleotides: TGTGCGGGGGGACAGGGAGGTTACGAGCAGTACTTC.

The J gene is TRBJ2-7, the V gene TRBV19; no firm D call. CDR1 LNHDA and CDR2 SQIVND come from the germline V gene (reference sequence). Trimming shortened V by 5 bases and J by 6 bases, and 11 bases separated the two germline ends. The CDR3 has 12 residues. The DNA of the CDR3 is TGTGCCAGTAGTTTCGGGTTGGCCGAGCAGTACTTC. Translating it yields CASSFGLAEQYF.

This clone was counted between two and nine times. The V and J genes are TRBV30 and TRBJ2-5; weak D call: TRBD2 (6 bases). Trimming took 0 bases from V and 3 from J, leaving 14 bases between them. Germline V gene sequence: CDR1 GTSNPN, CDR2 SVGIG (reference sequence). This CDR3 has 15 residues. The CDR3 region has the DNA TGTGCCTGGAGTGTTGGGGGGAGAGATGAAGAGACCCAGTACTTC. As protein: CAWSVGGRDEETQYF.